A single sample gave rise to the 20 T cell receptor beta chains below, sequenced in a study of blood T cell repertoires in COVID-19. Profiling relied on immunoSEQ multiplex PCR, and the TCRdb table lists in-frame clones only, not all of them. Of roughly 500,000 clones listed, approximately 85% are singletons. Sequencing input: peripheral blood. The receptor set was obtained from a human donor in a cohort sampled during active COVID-19.

V is TRBV11-3 and J is TRBJ2-2; D not resolved. The length of the CDR3 is 12 residues. The germline CDR1 and CDR2 sequences are SGHNT and YENEEA. V lost 5 bases to trimming and J lost 3 bases, with 4 bases between them. DNA for the CDR3: TGTGCCAGCAGCCTATACACCGGGGAGCTGTTTTTT. Its protein is CASSLYTGELFF.

This chain uses TRBV12-3 or TRBV12-4 with TRBJ2-1; possible D gene TRBD2, 6 bases. The CDR3 contains 13 residues. V lost 10 bases and J lost 3, with 13 bases in between. This CDR3 is CATGTFFYNEQFF. Written as DNA, the CDR3 is TGTGCCACCGGGACTTTTTTCTACAATGAGCAGTTCTTC.

The chain employs TRBV28 and TRBJ2-7; TRBD2 matches 15 bases. With 6 bases clipped from V and 7 bases from J, the junction kept 4 bases outside the gene matches. The CDR3 loop spans 14 amino acids. From germline, CDR1 is MDHEN and CDR2 SYDVKM. The CDR3 bases are TGTGCCAGCAGCGGACTAGCGGGAGGGCGAGAGCAGTACTTC. Protein: CASSGLAGGREQYF.

V and J are TRBV19 and TRBJ2-7, with 8 positions matching TRBD1. J lost 3 bases, V lost 7 bases, and 8 bases had no gene match. CDR1 is LNHDA, CDR2 SQIVND, per germline (reference sequence). This CDR3 comprises 14 residues. CDR3 sequence: CASNAGTGVYEQYF. DNA of the CDR3: TGTGCCAGTAACGCGGGGACAGGAGTCTACGAGCAGTACTTC.

CDR3 nucleotides: TGTGCCAGCAGCGCGGGGGTAGGGCAGCCCCAGCATTTT. Translating it yields CASSAGVGQPQHF. The chain uses TRBV9 and TRBJ1-5; tentatively, D is TRBD1 (5 bases). The CDR3 is 13 residues long. The V end was cut by 3 bases, the J end by 7 bases, with 11 bases between. The germline V gene encodes CDR1 SGDLS and CDR2 YYNGEE. Full variable domain (remainder filled in from reference TRBV9 and TRBJ1-5): DSGVTQTPKHLITATGQRVTLRCSPRSGDLSVYWYQQSLDQGLQFLIQYYNGEERAKGNILERFSAQQFPDLHSELNLSSLELGDSALYFCASSAGVGQPQHFGDGTRLSIL.

The V gene is TRBV7-2, the J gene TRBJ2-5; D is undetermined. Trimming removed 3 bases from V and 4 bases from J, with 3 bases in between. CDR3 length equals 11 residues. Germline CDR1 is SGHTA and CDR2 is FQGNSA. The CDR3 bases are TGTGCCAGCAGCTTCGGAGAGACCCAGTACTTC. It codes for CASSFGETQYF.

This rearrangement joins TRBV9 to TRBJ1-2, with 7 bases that match TRBD1. The germline gives CDR1 SGDLS, CDR2 YYNGEE. The junction had 8 bases not matched to a gene; V was cut back by 2 bases and J by 4 bases. This CDR3 region has 15 residues. The CDR3 is CASSVGQVDSYGYTF. The CDR3 DNA reads as TGTGCCAGCAGCGTCGGACAGGTCGACTCCTATGGCTACACCTTC.

V is TRBV6-1 and J is TRBJ1-1; TRBD1 aligns across 8 bases. This CDR3 comprises 14 residues. Germline-derived CDR1 and CDR2 are MNHNS and SASEGT. V was pared by 2 bases and J by 5 bases, with 4 bases of the junction left unmatched. CDR3 DNA sequence: TGTGCCAGCAGTGAACCGACAGGGGTGACTGAAGCTTTCTTT. It translates to CASSEPTGVTEAFF.

This clone was counted only a few times. The chain uses TRBV9 and TRBJ2-4; TRBD2 agrees at 9 bases. The V and J ends lost 4 bases and 6 bases, in that order; junction bases with no gene match: 11. Germline-derived CDR1 and CDR2 are SGDLS and YYNGEE. This CDR3 contains 16 residues. The chain's CDR3 is CASSPGLAGGGNIQYF. The CDR3 DNA sequence: TGTGCCAGCAGCCCGGGACTAGCCGGGGGCGGAAACATTCAGTACTTC.

This chain joins TRBV3-1 (or the pseudogene TRBV3-2) and TRBJ1-5; D may be TRBD1 (6 bases). The V end was cut by 1 base, the J end by 4 bases, with 8 bases between. Germline loops: CDR1 LGHDT, CDR2 YNNKEL (reference sequence). The CDR3 totals 14 residues. In DNA, the CDR3 is TGTGCCAGCAGCCAAGGACAGGAGAATCAGCCCCAGCATTTT. It yields the protein CASSQGQENQPQHF.

The chain uses TRBV5-1 and TRBJ2-2; tentative D call: TRBD1 (5 bases). The germline V and J ends were trimmed by 7 bases and 3 bases, with 10 bases remaining between them. The germline CDR1 and CDR2 sequences are SGHRS and YFSETQ. CDR3 length: 13 residues. The CDR3 DNA reads TGCGCCAGCGGGGCCAGGGACACCGGGGAGCTGTTTTTT. It specifies CASGARDTGELFF. Filled out from reference TRBV5-1 and TRBJ2-2, the complete variable domain reads KAGVTQTPRYLIKTRGQQVTLSCSPISGHRSVSWYQQTPGQGLQFLFEYFSETQRNKGNFPGRFSGRQFSNSRSEMNVSTLELGDSALYLCASGARDTGELFFGEGSRLTVL.

Remarks on this clone: Mismatch with germline at one junction end may stem from a read error. The chain couples TRBV6-5 to TRBJ1-2; D gene unclear. CDR1 is MNHEY and CDR2 is SVGAGI in the germline V gene. The CDR3 contains 13 residues. CDR3: CATSKLNNYGYTF. In nucleotides, the CDR3 is TGTGCCACCAGTAAGCTAAATAACTATGGCTACACCTTC.

V and J are TRBV3-1 (or the pseudogene TRBV3-2) and TRBJ1-5; the match to TRBD1 covers 8 bases. This CDR3 spans 13 amino acids. With 8 bases clipped from V and 7 bases from J, the junction kept 7 bases outside the gene matches. The germline V gene encodes CDR1 LGHDT and CDR2 YNNKEL (reference sequence). The CDR3 bases are TGTGCCAGCGCAGACAGGGGAGGCCAGCCCCAGCATTTT. Amino acids: CASADRGGQPQHF.

The genes are TRBV9 and TRBJ2-1; 8 bases are shared with TRBD2. The V and J ends lost 0 bases and 0 bases, in that order; junction bases with no gene match: 5. This CDR3 has 17 residues. Germline CDR1 reads SGDLS; CDR2 reads YYNGEE. The CDR3 loop is CASSVAVAGISYNEQFF. The DNA of the CDR3 is TGTGCCAGCAGCGTAGCAGTAGCGGGGATCTCCTACAATGAGCAGTTCTTC. The entire variable domain, with the rest obtained from reference TRBV9 and TRBJ2-1, is as follows: DSGVTQTPKHLITATGQRVTLRCSPRSGDLSVYWYQQSLDQGLQFLIQYYNGEERAKGNILERFSAQQFPDLHSELNLSSLELGDSALYFCASSVAVAGISYNEQFFGPGTRLTVL.

The rearrangement joins TRBV10-2 to TRBJ2-7; TRBD2 aligns across 10 bases. Per the germline V gene, CDR1 is WSHSY and CDR2 is SAAADI. This CDR3 is built from 14 residues. V gave up 6 bases and J gave up 4 bases; unmatched junction bases: 6. The DNA for the CDR3 is TGCGCCAGCAGGAGGACTAGCGGACCATACGAGCAGTACTTC. The encoded protein is CASRRTSGPYEQYF.

The J gene is TRBJ2-3, the V gene TRBV11-2; D unresolved. This CDR3 spans 12 amino acids. The germline V gene encodes CDR1 SGHAT and CDR2 FQNNGV. V dropped 5 bases and J dropped 8 bases, with 11 bases sitting between them. The CDR3 coding sequence is TGTGCCAGCAGCACTCCTCGTGGTACGCAGTATTTT. Amino acids: CASSTPRGTQYF.

The chain couples TRBV6-5 to TRBJ2-1, with D possibly TRBD2 on 6 matching bases. This CDR3 spans 15 amino acids. Trimming left V 5 bases short and J 6 bases short, with 17 bases between. Germline V gene sequence: CDR1 MNHEY, CDR2 SVGAGI. The DNA of the CDR3 is TGTGCCAGCAGTCTAAGCGGGCCTACCGTCAATGAGCAGTTCTTC. This codes for CASSLSGPTVNEQFF.

The V gene is TRBV6-6, the J gene TRBJ1-5, with 7 bases aligning to TRBD1. Germline CDR1 MNHNY, CDR2 SVGAGI (reference sequence). V gave up 0 bases and J gave up 9 bases; unmatched junction bases: 8. The CDR3 is 15 residues long. CDR3 region: CASSYSRDSHGPQHF. DNA for the CDR3: TGTGCCAGCAGTTACTCCAGGGACAGCCACGGGCCCCAGCATTTT.

This clone was detected a few times. This chain uses TRBV19 with TRBJ2-3; TRBD1 is a possible D gene (6 bases). From germline, CDR1 is LNHDA and CDR2 SQIVND (reference sequence). V lost 7 bases and J lost 3, with 14 bases in between. CDR3 size: 14 residues. Written as DNA, the CDR3 is TGTGCCAGTATCCAGGGGCAGGGGACAGATACGCAGTATTTT. Its protein product is CASIQGQGTDTQYF.

A few counts support this clone. The chain links TRBV12-3 or TRBV12-4 to TRBJ2-1; tentatively, D is TRBD2 (5 bases). Deletions cut 5 bases from V and 10 bases from J, with 12 bases between. The CDR3 contains 12 residues. CDR3 amino acids: CASSLSIAEQFF. CDR3 nucleotides: TGTGCCAGCAGTCTCAGCATAGCGGAGCAGTTCTTC.